The 25 T cell receptor beta chains given below trace back to one sample, sequenced in a study of cytomegalovirus exposure and HLA in healthy donors. Primers included in the PCR were 60 Vbeta and 13 Jbeta primers. Clones were sequenced by immunoSEQ multiplex PCR, and TCRdb holds only the in-frame ones, with some missing. The repertoire holds 100,000 to 150,000 clones, with under 85% as singletons. The specimen sequenced was PBMCs. Receptor source: a woman aged 35 to 49 in good health and CMV-seropositive.

The V call is TRBV5-4, the J call TRBJ2-7; 7 positions match TRBD2. CDR1 and CDR2 from the germline V gene are SGHNT and YYREEE (reference sequence). V gave up 3 bases and J gave up 0 bases; unmatched junction bases: 3. The CDR3 consists of 14 residues. Here the CDR3 DNA reads TGTGCCAGCAGCTGGGGAGGGAGCTCCTACGAGCAGTACTTC. This gives the protein CASSWGGSSYEQYF.

Points on this clone: The germline gene is not matched at one end of the junction; a read error may be the cause. V and J are TRBV28 and TRBJ2-5, with 7 bases identical to TRBD2. Germline values: CDR1 MDHEN, CDR2 SYDVKM. There are 14 residues in the CDR3. In DNA form, the CDR3 reads TGTGCCAGCAGGTTATCTAGCGGTCAAGAGACCCAGTACTTC. Its translation: CASRLSSGQETQYF.

The J gene is TRBJ2-7, the V gene TRBV19; D may be TRBD2 (7 bases). Deletions cut 6 bases from V and 0 bases from J, with 15 bases between. The CDR3 sequence is 15 residues long. The germline CDR1 and CDR2 sequences are LNHDA and SQIVND (reference sequence). The DNA for the CDR3 is TGTGCCAGTAGACGGGGGGCTGACAGCTCCTACGAGCAGTACTTC. It is translated as CASRRGADSSYEQYF. Combining the CDR3 with reference TRBV19 and TRBJ2-7 gives the whole variable domain DGGITQSPKYLFRKEGQNVTLSCEQNLNHDAMYWYRQDPGQGLRLIYYSQIVNDFQKGDIAEGYSVSREKKESFPLTVTSAQKNPTAFYLCASRRGADSSYEQYFGPGTRLTVT.

The V call is TRBV15, the J call TRBJ2-7; TRBD1 is a possible D gene (5 bases). V was pared by 1 base and J by 1 base, with 11 bases between. Germline lookup yields CDR1 LNHNV and CDR2 YYDKDF (reference sequence). This CDR3 spans 15 amino acids. This chain's CDR3 is CATSRAGAPSYEQYF. The DNA for the CDR3 is TGTGCCACCAGCAGAGCTGGGGCACCTTCCTACGAGCAGTACTTC. The entire variable domain, with the rest obtained from reference TRBV15 and TRBJ2-7, is as follows: DAMVIQNPRYQVTQFGKPVTLSCSQTLNHNVMYWYQQKSSQAPKLLFHYYDKDFNNEADTPDNFQSRRPNTSFCFLDIRSPGLGDTAMYLCATSRAGAPSYEQYFGPGTRLTVT.

The genes are TRBV7-2 and TRBJ2-7; TRBD2 agrees at 8 bases. This CDR3 comprises 14 residues. V shed 5 bases, J shed 5 bases, and the junction held 8 bases outside the gene matches. Per the germline V gene, CDR1 is SGHTA and CDR2 is FQGNSA. In DNA, the CDR3 is TGTGCCAGCAGCCCAAGCGGGAGTAGGGACGAGCAGTACTTC. Translation gives CASSPSGSRDEQYF.

In nucleotides, the CDR3 is TGTGCCAGTAGTATATCCCCCCCACAGGGGAATTGGTATGGCTACACCTTC. The encoded protein is CASSISPPQGNWYGYTF. The chain couples TRBV19 to TRBJ1-2; TRBD1 matches at 7 bases. J gave up 5 bases and V 2 bases, and 14 bases lay outside the gene matches. The CDR3 spans 17 residues. Per germline, CDR1 LNHDA and CDR2 SQIVND (reference sequence).

The chain employs TRBV5-1 and TRBJ1-3; TRBD1 is a possible D gene (6 bases). The length of the CDR3 is 16 residues. V gave up 2 bases and J gave up 0 bases, with 12 bases separating them. The V gene's germline CDR1 is SGHRS and CDR2 YFSETQ. In nucleotides, the CDR3 is TGCGCCAGCAGCTTAGGACAGCCGCTCTCTGGAAACACCATATATTTT. This codes for CASSLGQPLSGNTIYF.

This sequence joins TRBV7-3 and TRBJ2-7, with TRBD2 matching over 7 bases. This CDR3 contains 15 residues. V lost 1 base, J lost 6 bases, and 9 bases stayed unmatched. CDR1 is SGHTA, CDR2 FQGTGA, per germline. The DNA for the CDR3 is TGTGCCAGCAGCTTAATCGCGGGAGAGTCTACCGAGCAGTACTTC. Amino acid sequence: CASSLIAGESTEQYF.

The V and J genes are TRBV5-1 and TRBJ2-3, with 11 bases aligning to TRBD2. The CDR3 loop spans 14 amino acids. The J segment lost 4 bases and the V segment lost 5 bases, leaving 3 bases of the junction unmatched. From germline, CDR1 is SGHRS and CDR2 YFSETQ. CDR3 bases: TGCGCCAGCAGTGTTAGCGGGAGGGCAGATACGCAGTATTTT. Translation: CASSVSGRADTQYF.

Note on this clone: Other DNA sequences in this sample translate to the same CDR3. The chain uses TRBV29-1 and TRBJ1-2; 9 positions agree with TRBD1. Germline values: CDR1 SQVTM, CDR2 ANQGSEA. V gave up 7 bases and J gave up 2 bases; unmatched junction bases: 2. CDR3 length: 12 amino acids. The CDR3 sequence is CSAGQGNYGYTF. In nucleotides, the CDR3 is TGCAGCGCTGGACAGGGGAACTATGGCTACACCTTC.

The chain uses TRBV19 and TRBJ2-2; D perhaps matches TRBD2 (7 bases). This CDR3 spans 15 amino acids. V lost 6 bases and J lost 5, with 16 bases in between. Germline lookup yields CDR1 LNHDA and CDR2 SQIVND (reference sequence). The CDR3 spells CASSHRRGGTGELFF. The CDR3 bases are TGTGCCAGTAGCCACCGGAGGGGGGGAACCGGGGAGCTGTTTTTT.

About this clone itself: Other DNA sequences in the sample encode the same CDR3. This chain links TRBV9 with TRBJ2-1; TRBD2 aligns across 11 bases. Germline V gene data show CDR1 as SGDLS and CDR2 as YYNGEE. This CDR3 has 15 residues. The V and J ends lost 0 bases and 4 bases, in that order; junction bases with no gene match: 0. Written as DNA, the CDR3 is TGTGCCAGCAGCGTAGGGACTAGCGGGTACAATGAGCAGTTCTTC. As protein: CASSVGTSGYNEQFF.

The rearrangement joins TRBV19 to TRBJ2-7; 7 positions match TRBD2. The V segment lost 7 bases and the J segment 6 bases; nucleotides outside the gene matches: 6. Germline CDR1 LNHDA, CDR2 SQIVND (reference sequence). The CDR3 is made up of 12 amino acids. CDR3 DNA: TGTGCCAGTAAAGGACTAGACGGCGAGCAGTACTTC. Translation: CASKGLDGEQYF.

This chain joins TRBV9 and TRBJ2-1; TRBD2 matches at 9 bases. This CDR3 comprises 15 residues. Germline loops: CDR1 SGDLS, CDR2 YYNGEE. J lost 10 bases, V lost 0 bases, and 8 bases had no gene match. In nucleotides, the CDR3 is TGTGCCAGCAGCGTAGGGGTAGCGGGAGTAGTCGAGCAGTTCTTC. It codes for CASSVGVAGVVEQFF.

This chain connects TRBV6-5 to TRBJ1-1; D may be TRBD1 (5 bases). CDR1 is MNHEY and CDR2 is SVGAGI in the germline V gene. The CDR3 is made up of 14 amino acids. V was clipped by 7 bases and J by 5 bases, with 17 bases between them. The CDR3 region has the DNA TGTGCCAGCAACTTAGGGGAGGGGAGGACTGAAGCTTTCTTT. This codes for CASNLGEGRTEAFF.

This chain joins TRBV18 and TRBJ1-2, with D unclear. The V gene lost 3 bases and the J gene lost 6 bases, with 11 bases spanning the gap. The CDR3 is 13 residues long. Germline CDR1 KGHSH, CDR2 LQKENI. Here the CDR3 reads CASSPTGVNGYTF. In DNA form, the CDR3 reads TGTGCCAGCTCACCGACCGGGGTGAATGGCTACACCTTC.

V usage is TRBV28 and J usage is TRBJ2-7; 11 bases are shared with TRBD2. This CDR3 is 16 amino acids long. Trimming at V came to 6 bases and at J to 4 bases, leaving 11 bases not matched to a gene. Per the germline V gene, CDR1 is MDHEN and CDR2 is SYDVKM. The CDR3 region is CASSPPPGLAAYEQYF. The CDR3 coding sequence is TGTGCCAGCAGCCCACCTCCGGGACTAGCGGCGTACGAGCAGTACTTC.

The chain carries TRBV7-3 and TRBJ2-7; 7 bases align to TRBD1. The CDR3 extends over 14 amino acids. V gave up 2 bases and J gave up 0 bases; unmatched junction bases: 1. Germline V CDR1 and CDR2: SGHTA, FQGTGA. Here the CDR3 reads CASSLDRVSYEQYF. The CDR3 DNA sequence: TGTGCCAGCAGCTTAGACAGGGTCTCCTACGAGCAGTACTTC.

J is TRBJ1-5 and V is TRBV5-6; 9 positions match TRBD1. This CDR3 is 15 amino acids long. The V gene end was trimmed by 3 bases and the J gene end by 1 base; junction bases not matched to a gene: 2. Germline loops: CDR1 SGHDT, CDR2 YYEEEE. CDR3 sequence: CASSSQGASNQPQHF. In DNA form, the CDR3 reads TGTGCCAGCAGCTCACAGGGGGCAAGCAATCAGCCCCAGCATTTT.

This chain joins TRBV5-1 and TRBJ1-1; D not certain. V lost 1 base, J lost 5 bases, and 15 bases lay in between. Germline CDR1 reads SGHRS; CDR2 reads YFSETQ. The CDR3 loop spans 15 amino acids. In DNA, the CDR3 is TGCGCCAGCAGCTTGTTGACGGCTGCGCGGACTGAAGCTTTCTTT. It specifies CASSLLTAARTEAFF. The full variable domain, its missing parts supplied by reference TRBV5-1 and TRBJ1-1, is KAGVTQTPRYLIKTRGQQVTLSCSPISGHRSVSWYQQTPGQGLQFLFEYFSETQRNKGNFPGRFSGRQFSNSRSEMNVSTLELGDSALYLCASSLLTAARTEAFFGQGTRLTVV.

This chain connects TRBV11-2 to TRBJ2-2; 11 bases fit TRBD2. Germline loops: CDR1 SGHAT, CDR2 FQNNGV. V dropped 1 base and J dropped 1; count of bases not matched to a gene: 5. The CDR3 length is 18 residues. CDR3 region: CASSLVGTSGGNTGELFF. For the CDR3, the DNA is TGTGCCAGCAGCTTAGTAGGGACTAGCGGTGGGAACACCGGGGAGCTGTTTTTT.

The chain joins TRBV30 to TRBJ1-2; 9 positions agree with TRBD1. The length of the CDR3 is 16 residues. V gave up 4 bases and J gave up 0 bases; unmatched junction bases: 9. Germline assignment: CDR1 GTSNPN and CDR2 SVGIG (reference sequence). CDR3 residues: CAWTRDRALANYGYTF. CDR3 nucleotide sequence: TGTGCCTGGACCCGGGACAGGGCTCTAGCTAACTATGGCTACACCTTC.

This clone turned up a few times. The rearrangement links TRBV15 to TRBJ1-2; perhaps TRBD1 as D (5 bases). The CDR3 covers 14 residues. Germline lookup yields CDR1 LNHNV and CDR2 YYDKDF (reference sequence). Trimming removed 1 base at V and 4 bases at J, with 10 bases between. CDR3 sequence: CATSRGRGTYGYTF. The CDR3 bases are TGTGCCACCAGCAGAGGGCGGGGGACCTATGGCTACACCTTC.

The V gene is TRBV18, the J gene TRBJ1-4; the match to TRBD1 covers 8 bases. From germline, CDR1 is KGHSH and CDR2 LQKENI. The CDR3 length is 14 residues. V trimming: 4 bases; J trimming: 8 bases; junction bases outside the gene matches: 6. The CDR3 DNA follows: TGTGCCAGCTCACTCCAGGGGGCAAGAGAAAAACTGTTTTTT. Protein product: CASSLQGAREKLFF. Using reference TRBV18 and TRBJ1-4 for the parts outside the CDR3, the full variable domain is NAGVMQNPRHLVRRRGQEARLRCSPMKGHSHVYWYRQLPEEGLKFMVYLQKENIIDESGMPKERFSAEFPKEGPSILRIQQVVRGDSAAYFCASSLQGAREKLFFGSGTQLSVL.

The rearrangement joins TRBV15 to TRBJ2-7; 14 positions match TRBD2. This CDR3 has 14 amino acids. The V gene end was trimmed by 5 bases and the J gene end by 7 bases; junction bases not matched to a gene: 4. Germline V CDR1 and CDR2: LNHNV, YYDKDF (reference sequence). Written as DNA, the CDR3 is TGTGCCACCAGCGCGGGACTAGCGGGAGATGAGCAGTACTTC. It is translated as CATSAGLAGDEQYF.